This T cell receptor (beta chain) was obtained from a study of cytomegalovirus exposure and HLA in healthy donors. Germline V CDR1 and CDR2: SEHNR, FQNEAQ (reference sequence). With 5 bases clipped from V and 0 bases from J, the junction kept 5 bases outside the gene matches. CDR3 length: 18 amino acids. The PCR used 60 Vbeta and 13 Jbeta primers. Sequencing was performed with immunoSEQ multiplex PCR; in TCRdb, only in-frame clones are kept and a portion is missing. The sample records around 130,000 clones, 75% to 85% being singletons. The sequencing input was PBMCs. The V call is TRBV7-9, the J call TRBJ2-1, with 15 bases aligning to TRBD2. This TCR was sampled from a man aged 25-45 years in good health and CMV-seronegative. The DNA of the CDR3 is TGTGCCAGCAGCCAACGGACTAGCGGGAGGGGCTCCTACAATGAGCAGTTCTTC. Translating gives CASSQRTSGRGSYNEQFF.